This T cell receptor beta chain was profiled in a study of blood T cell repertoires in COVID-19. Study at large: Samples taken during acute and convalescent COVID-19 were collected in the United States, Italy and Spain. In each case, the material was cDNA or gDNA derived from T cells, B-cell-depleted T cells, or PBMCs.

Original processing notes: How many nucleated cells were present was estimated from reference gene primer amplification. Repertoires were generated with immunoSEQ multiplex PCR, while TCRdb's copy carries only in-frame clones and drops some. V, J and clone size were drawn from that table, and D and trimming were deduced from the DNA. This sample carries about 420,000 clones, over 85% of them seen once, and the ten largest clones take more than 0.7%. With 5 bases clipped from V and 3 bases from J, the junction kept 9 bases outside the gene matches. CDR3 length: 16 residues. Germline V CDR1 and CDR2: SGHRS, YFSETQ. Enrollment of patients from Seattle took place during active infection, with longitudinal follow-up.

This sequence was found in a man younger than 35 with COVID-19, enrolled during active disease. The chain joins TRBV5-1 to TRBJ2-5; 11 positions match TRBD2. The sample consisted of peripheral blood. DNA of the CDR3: TGCGCCAGCAGATTGAGGCTACTAGCGGGAGAAGAGACCCAGTACTTC. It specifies CASRLRLLAGEETQYF. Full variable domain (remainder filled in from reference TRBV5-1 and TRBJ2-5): KAGVTQTPRYLIKTRGQQVTLSCSPISGHRSVSWYQQTPGQGLQFLFEYFSETQRNKGNFPGRFSGRQFSNSRSEMNVSTLELGDSALYLCASRLRLLAGEETQYFGPGTRLLVL.